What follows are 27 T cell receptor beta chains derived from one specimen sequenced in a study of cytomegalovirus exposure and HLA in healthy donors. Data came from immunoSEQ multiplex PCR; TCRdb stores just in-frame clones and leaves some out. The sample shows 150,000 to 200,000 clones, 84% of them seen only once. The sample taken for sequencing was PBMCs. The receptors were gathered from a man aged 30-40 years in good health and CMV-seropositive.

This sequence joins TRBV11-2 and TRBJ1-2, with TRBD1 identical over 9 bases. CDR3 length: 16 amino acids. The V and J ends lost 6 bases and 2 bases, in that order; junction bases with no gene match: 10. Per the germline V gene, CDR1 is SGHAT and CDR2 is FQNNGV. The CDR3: CASSPGQGSRNYGYTF. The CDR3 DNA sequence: TGTGCCAGCAGTCCGGGACAGGGTTCGAGAAACTATGGCTACACCTTC.

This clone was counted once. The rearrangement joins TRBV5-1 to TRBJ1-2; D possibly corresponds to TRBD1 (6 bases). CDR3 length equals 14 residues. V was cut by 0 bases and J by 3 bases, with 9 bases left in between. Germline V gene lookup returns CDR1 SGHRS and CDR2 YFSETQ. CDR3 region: CASSLVRTDYGYTF. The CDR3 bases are TGCGCCAGCAGCTTGGTGCGGACAGACTATGGCTACACCTTC.

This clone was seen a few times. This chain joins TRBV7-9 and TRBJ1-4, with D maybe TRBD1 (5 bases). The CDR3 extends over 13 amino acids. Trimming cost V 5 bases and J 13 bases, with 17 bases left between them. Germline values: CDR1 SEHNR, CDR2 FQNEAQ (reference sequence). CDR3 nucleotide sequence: TGTGCCAGCAGCCCCTTGGGGGGACGGTTACTGTTTTTT. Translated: CASSPLGGRLLFF.

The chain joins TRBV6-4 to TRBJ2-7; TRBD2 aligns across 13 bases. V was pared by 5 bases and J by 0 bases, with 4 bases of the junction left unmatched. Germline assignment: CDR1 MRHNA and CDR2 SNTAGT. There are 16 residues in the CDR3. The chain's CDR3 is CASSIGTSGTSYEQYF. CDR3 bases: TGTGCCAGCAGTATCGGGACTAGCGGGACCTCCTACGAGCAGTACTTC.

The chain's CDR3 is CASSIGTMRIFNYGYTF. CDR3 in DNA: TGTGCCAGCAGTATAGGGACAATGCGCATATTCAACTATGGCTACACCTTC. This rearrangement joins TRBV28 to TRBJ1-2; maybe TRBD1 (6 bases). CDR3 length: 17 residues. Per the germline V gene, CDR1 is MDHEN and CDR2 is SYDVKM. Between the trimmed V and J ends, which lost 5 bases and 2 bases, there was a span of 21 bases.

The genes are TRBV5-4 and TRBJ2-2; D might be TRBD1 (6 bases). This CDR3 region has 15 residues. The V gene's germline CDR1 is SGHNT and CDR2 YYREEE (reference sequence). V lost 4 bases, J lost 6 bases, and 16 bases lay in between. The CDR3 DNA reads TGTGCCAGCAGCCGCCTACAGGGAACGGCCGGGGAGCTGTTTTTT. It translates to CASSRLQGTAGELFF.

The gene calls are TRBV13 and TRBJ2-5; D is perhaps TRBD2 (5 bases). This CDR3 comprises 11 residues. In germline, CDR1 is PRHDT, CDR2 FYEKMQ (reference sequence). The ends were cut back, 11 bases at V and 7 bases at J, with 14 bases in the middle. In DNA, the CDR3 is TGTGCCTGGAGGAGTAACGGGACCCAGTACTTC. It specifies CAWRSNGTQYF.

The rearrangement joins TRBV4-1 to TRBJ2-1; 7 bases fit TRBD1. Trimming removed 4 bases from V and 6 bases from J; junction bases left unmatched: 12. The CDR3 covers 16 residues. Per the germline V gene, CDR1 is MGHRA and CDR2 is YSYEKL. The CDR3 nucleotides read TGCGCCAGCAGCCTGCCCAGACAGGGCCCGGCCAATGAGCAGTTCTTC. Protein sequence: CASSLPRQGPANEQFF.

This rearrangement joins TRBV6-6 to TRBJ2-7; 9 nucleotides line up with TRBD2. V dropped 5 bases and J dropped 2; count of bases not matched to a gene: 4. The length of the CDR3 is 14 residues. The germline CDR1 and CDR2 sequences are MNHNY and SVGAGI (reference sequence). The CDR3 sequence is CASSPAGGPYEQYF. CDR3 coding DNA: TGTGCCAGCAGTCCAGCGGGAGGACCCTACGAGCAGTACTTC.

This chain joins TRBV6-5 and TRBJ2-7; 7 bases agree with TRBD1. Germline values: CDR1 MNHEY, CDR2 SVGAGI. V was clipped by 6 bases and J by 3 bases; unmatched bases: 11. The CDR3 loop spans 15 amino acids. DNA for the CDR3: TGTGCCAGCAGGGTCCACCGGGACAGTTTCTACGAGCAGTACTTC. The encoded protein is CASRVHRDSFYEQYF.

CDR3 loop: CASSPPDRTYEQYF. As DNA, the CDR3 is TGTGCCAGCTCACCCCCCGACAGGACCTACGAGCAGTACTTC. The chain uses TRBV18 and TRBJ2-7; D might be TRBD1 (6 bases). CDR3 length: 14 residues. CDR1 and CDR2 from the germline V gene are KGHSH and LQKENI. Trimming left V 3 bases short and J 2 bases short, with 11 bases between.

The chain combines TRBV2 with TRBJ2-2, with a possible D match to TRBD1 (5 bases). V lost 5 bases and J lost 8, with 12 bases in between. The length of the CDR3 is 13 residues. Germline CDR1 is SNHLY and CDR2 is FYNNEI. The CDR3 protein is CASSTQGGGELFF. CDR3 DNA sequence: TGTGCCAGCAGTACCCAGGGCGGAGGGGAGCTGTTTTTT. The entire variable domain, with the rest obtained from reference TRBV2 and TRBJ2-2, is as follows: EPEVTQTPSHQVTQMGQEVILRCVPISNHLYFYWYRQILGQKVEFLVSFYNNEISEKSEIFDDQFSVERPDGSNFTLKIRSTKLEDSAMYFCASSTQGGGELFFGEGSRLTVL.

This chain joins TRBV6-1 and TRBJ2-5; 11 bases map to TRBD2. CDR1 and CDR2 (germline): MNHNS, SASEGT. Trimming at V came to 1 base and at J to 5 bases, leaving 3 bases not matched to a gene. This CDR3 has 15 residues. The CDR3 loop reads CASSEGLAGWETQYF. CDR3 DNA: TGTGCCAGCAGTGAAGGACTAGCGGGATGGGAGACCCAGTACTTC.

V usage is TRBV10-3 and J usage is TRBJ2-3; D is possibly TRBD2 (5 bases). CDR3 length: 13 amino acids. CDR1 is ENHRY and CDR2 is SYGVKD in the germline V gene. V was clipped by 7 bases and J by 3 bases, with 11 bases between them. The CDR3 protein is CAITGSGTDTQYF. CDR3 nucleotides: TGTGCCATCACGGGCAGCGGAACAGATACGCAGTATTTT.

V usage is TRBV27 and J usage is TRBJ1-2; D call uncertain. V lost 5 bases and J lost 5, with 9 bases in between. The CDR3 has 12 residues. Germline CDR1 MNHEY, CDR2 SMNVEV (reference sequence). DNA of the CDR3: TGTGCCAGCAGTCCCCAGGAATATGGCTACACCTTC. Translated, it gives CASSPQEYGYTF.

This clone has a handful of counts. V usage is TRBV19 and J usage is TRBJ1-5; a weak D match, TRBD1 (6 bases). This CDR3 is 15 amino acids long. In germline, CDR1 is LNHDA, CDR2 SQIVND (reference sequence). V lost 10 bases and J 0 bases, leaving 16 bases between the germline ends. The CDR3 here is CATRQDPYSNQPQHF. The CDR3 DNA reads TGTGCCACCAGACAGGACCCTTATAGCAATCAGCCCCAGCATTTT. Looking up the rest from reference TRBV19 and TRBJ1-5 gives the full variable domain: DGGITQSPKYLFRKEGQNVTLSCEQNLNHDAMYWYRQDPGQGLRLIYYSQIVNDFQKGDIAEGYSVSREKKESFPLTVTSAQKNPTAFYLCATRQDPYSNQPQHFGDGTRLSIL.

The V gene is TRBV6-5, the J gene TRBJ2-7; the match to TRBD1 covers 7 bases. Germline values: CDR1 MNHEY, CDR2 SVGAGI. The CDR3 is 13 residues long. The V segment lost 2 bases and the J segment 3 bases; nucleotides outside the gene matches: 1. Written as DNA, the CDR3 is TGTGCCAGCAGTTACCCAGGGGGCTACGAGCAGTACTTC. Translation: CASSYPGGYEQYF.

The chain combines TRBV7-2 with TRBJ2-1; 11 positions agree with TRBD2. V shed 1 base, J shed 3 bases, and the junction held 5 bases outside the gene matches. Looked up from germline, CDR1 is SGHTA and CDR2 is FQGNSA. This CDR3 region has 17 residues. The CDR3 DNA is TGTGCCAGCAGCTTAGGGCTAGCGGGGGGAAGCTACAATGAGCAGTTCTTC. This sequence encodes CASSLGLAGGSYNEQFF.

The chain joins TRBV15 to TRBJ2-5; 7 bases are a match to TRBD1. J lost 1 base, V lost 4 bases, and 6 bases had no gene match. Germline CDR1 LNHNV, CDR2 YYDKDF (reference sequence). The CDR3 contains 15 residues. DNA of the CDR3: TGTGCCACCAGCAACAGCCGGGACAGCCAAGAGACCCAGTACTTC. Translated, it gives CATSNSRDSQETQYF.

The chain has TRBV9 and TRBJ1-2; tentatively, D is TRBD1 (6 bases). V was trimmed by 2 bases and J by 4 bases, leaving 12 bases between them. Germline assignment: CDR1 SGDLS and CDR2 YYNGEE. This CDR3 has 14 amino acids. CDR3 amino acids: CASSVAGAAYGYTF. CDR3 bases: TGTGCCAGCAGCGTCGCAGGGGCAGCCTATGGCTACACCTTC. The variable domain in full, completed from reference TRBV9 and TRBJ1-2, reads DSGVTQTPKHLITATGQRVTLRCSPRSGDLSVYWYQQSLDQGLQFLIQYYNGEERAKGNILERFSAQQFPDLHSELNLSSLELGDSALYFCASSVAGAAYGYTFGSGTRLTVV.

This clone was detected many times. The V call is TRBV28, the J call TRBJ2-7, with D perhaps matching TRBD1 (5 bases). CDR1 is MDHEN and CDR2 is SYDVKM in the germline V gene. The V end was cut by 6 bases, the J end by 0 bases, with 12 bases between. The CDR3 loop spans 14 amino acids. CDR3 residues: CASSTPDSSYEQYF. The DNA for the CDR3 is TGTGCCAGCAGCACCCCCGACAGCTCCTACGAGCAGTACTTC. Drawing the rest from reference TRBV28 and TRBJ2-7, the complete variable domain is DVKVTQSSRYLVKRTGEKVFLECVQDMDHENMFWYRQDPGLGLRLIYFSYDVKMKEKGDIPEGYSVSREKKERFSLILESASTNQTSMYLCASSTPDSSYEQYFGPGTRLTVT.

CDR3 residues: CASSLGLAGAGETQYF. The CDR3 DNA reads as TGTGCCAGCAGCTTAGGGCTAGCGGGGGCCGGGGAGACCCAGTACTTC. The rearrangement joins TRBV7-7 to TRBJ2-5, with TRBD2 matching 10 bases. After removal of 1 base from V and 5 bases from J, the junction contained 7 bases not matched to a gene. Germline V lookup: CDR1 SSHAT, CDR2 FNYEAQ (reference sequence). The CDR3 contains 16 residues.

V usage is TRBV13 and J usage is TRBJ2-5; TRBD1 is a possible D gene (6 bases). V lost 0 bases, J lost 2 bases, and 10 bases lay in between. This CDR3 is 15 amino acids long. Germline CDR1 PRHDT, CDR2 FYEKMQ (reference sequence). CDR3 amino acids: CASSLGQGIQETQYF. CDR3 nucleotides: TGTGCCAGCAGCTTAGGACAGGGCATACAAGAGACCCAGTACTTC.

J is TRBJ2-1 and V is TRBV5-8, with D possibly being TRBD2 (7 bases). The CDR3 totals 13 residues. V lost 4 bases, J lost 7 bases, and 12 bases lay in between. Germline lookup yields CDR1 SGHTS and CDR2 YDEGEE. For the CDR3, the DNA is TGTGCCAGCAGCCGAGGGGGGGGAAATGAGCAGTTCTTC. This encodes CASSRGGGNEQFF.

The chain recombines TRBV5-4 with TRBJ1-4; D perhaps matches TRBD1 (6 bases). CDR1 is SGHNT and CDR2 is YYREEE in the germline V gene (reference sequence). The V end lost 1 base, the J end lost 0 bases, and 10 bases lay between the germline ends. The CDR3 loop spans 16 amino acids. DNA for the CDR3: TGTGCCAGCAGCTTGTGGGACATCTCAACTAATGAAAAACTGTTTTTT. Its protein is CASSLWDISTNEKLFF.

CDR3 region: CASSYGRDDTQYF. In DNA, the CDR3 is TGTGCCAGCAGTTATGGGCGGGACGATACGCAGTATTTT. The chain couples TRBV6-6 to TRBJ2-3, with a tentative D call TRBD2 (6 bases). V was cut by 3 bases and J by 6 bases, with 10 bases left in between. The germline CDR1 and CDR2 sequences are MNHNY and SVGAGI (reference sequence). The CDR3 is 13 residues long.

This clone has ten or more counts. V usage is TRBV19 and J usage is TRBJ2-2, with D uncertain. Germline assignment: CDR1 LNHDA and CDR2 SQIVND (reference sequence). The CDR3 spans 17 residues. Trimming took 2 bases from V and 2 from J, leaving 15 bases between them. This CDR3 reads CASSISKNSINTGELFF. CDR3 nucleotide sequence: TGTGCCAGTAGTATATCGAAAAACTCGATAAACACCGGGGAGCTGTTTTTT.